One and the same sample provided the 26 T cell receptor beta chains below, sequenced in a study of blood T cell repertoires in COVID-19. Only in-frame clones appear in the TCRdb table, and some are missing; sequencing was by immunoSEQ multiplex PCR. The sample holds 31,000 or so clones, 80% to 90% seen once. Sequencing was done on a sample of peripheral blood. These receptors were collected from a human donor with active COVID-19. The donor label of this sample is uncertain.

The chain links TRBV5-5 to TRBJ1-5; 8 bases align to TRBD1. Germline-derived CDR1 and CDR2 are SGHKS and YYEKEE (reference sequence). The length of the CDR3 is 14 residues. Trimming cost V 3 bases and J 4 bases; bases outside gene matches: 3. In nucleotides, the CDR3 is TGTGCCAGCAGCTGGGGACAGGAGAATCAGCCCCAGCATTTT. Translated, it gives CASSWGQENQPQHF.

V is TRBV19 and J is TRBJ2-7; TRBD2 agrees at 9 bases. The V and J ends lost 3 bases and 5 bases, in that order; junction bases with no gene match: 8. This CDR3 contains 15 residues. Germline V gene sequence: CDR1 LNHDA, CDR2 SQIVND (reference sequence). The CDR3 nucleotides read TGTGCCAGTAGTATTGGGGCTAGCGGGACCCACGAGCAGTACTTC. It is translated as CASSIGASGTHEQYF.

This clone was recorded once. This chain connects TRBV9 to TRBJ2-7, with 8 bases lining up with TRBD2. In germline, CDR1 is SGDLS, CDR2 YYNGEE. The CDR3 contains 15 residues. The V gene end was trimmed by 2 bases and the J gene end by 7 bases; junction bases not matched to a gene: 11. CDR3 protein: CASSVAGGSPGEQYF. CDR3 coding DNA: TGTGCCAGCAGCGTTGCGGGAGGCAGCCCAGGGGAGCAGTACTTC.

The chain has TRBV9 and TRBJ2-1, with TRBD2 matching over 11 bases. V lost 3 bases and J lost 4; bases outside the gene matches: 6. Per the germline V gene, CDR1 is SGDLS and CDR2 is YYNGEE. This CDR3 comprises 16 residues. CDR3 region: CASSARTSGSYNEQFF. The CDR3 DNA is TGTGCCAGCAGCGCGCGGACTAGCGGGTCTTACAATGAGCAGTTCTTC. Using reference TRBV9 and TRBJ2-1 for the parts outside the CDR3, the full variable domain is DSGVTQTPKHLITATGQRVTLRCSPRSGDLSVYWYQQSLDQGLQFLIQYYNGEERAKGNILERFSAQQFPDLHSELNLSSLELGDSALYFCASSARTSGSYNEQFFGPGTRLTVL.

CDR3 sequence (DNA): TGTGCCAGCAGATTTGCGGGGGGCTATGGCTACACCTTC. This encodes CASRFAGGYGYTF. The genes are TRBV12-3 or TRBV12-4 and TRBJ1-2, with a weak D call TRBD1 (5 bases). Trimming removed 6 bases from V and 4 bases from J, with 12 bases in between. CDR3 length: 13 residues.

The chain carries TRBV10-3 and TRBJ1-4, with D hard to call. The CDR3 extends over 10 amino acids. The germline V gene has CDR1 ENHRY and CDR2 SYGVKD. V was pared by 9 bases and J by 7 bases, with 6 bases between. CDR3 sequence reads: CAICSEKLFF. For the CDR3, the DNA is TGTGCCATTTGCAGTGAAAAACTGTTTTTT.

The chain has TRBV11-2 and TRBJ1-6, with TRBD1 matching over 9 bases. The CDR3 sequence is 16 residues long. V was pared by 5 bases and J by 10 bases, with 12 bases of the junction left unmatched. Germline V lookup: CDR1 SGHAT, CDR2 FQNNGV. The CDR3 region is CASSLQPGQGVSPLHF. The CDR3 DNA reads TGTGCCAGCAGCCTCCAACCGGGACAGGGAGTCTCACCCCTCCACTTT.

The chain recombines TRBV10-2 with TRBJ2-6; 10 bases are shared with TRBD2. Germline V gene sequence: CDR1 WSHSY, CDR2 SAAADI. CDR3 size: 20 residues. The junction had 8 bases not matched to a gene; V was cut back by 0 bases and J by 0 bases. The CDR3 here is CASSESRLLAGGSGANVLTF. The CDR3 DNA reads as TGCGCCAGCAGTGAGTCGAGGTTGTTAGCGGGGGGCTCTGGGGCCAACGTCCTGACTTTC.

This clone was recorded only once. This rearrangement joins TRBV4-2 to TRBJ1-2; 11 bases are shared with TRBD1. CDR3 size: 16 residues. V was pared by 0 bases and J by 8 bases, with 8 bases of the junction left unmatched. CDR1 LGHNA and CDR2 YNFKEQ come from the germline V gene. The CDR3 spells CASSQDAGQGVGGYTF. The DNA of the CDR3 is TGTGCCAGCAGCCAAGATGCGGGACAGGGGGTCGGGGGCTACACCTTC.

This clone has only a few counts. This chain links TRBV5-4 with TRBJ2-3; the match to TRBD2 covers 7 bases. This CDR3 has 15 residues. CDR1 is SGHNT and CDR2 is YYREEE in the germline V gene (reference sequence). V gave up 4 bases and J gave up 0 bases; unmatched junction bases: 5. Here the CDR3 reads CASSHKRDSTDTQYF. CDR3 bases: TGTGCCAGCAGCCATAAGCGGGATAGCACAGATACGCAGTATTTT.

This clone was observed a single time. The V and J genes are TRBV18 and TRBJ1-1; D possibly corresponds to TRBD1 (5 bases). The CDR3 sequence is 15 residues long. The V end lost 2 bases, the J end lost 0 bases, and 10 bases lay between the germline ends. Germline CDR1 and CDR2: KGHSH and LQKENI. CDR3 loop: CASSPRQKMNTEAFF. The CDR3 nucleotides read TGTGCCAGCTCACCAAGACAGAAGATGAACACTGAAGCTTTCTTT.

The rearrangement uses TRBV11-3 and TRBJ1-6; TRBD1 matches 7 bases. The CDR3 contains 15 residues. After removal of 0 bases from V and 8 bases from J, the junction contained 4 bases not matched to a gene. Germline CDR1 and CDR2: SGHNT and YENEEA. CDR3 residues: CASSLEGGRDSPLHF. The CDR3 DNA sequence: TGTGCCAGCAGCTTAGAAGGGGGCAGGGATTCACCCCTCCACTTT.

In nucleotides, the CDR3 is TGCAGCGTAGAACCGGGACATAACACTGAAGCTTTCTTT. Translated, it gives CSVEPGHNTEAFF. The chain uses TRBV29-1 and TRBJ1-1; TRBD1 is a possible D gene (6 bases). The germline gives CDR1 SQVTM, CDR2 ANQGSEA. The CDR3 length is 13 residues. V was pared by 6 bases and J by 2 bases, with 13 bases between.

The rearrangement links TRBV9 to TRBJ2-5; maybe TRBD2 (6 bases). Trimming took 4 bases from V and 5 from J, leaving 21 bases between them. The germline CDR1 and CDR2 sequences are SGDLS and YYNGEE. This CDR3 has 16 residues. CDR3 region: CASSPLGGGEGETQYF. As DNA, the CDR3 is TGTGCCAGCAGCCCCCTCGGAGGCGGGGAAGGGGAGACCCAGTACTTC. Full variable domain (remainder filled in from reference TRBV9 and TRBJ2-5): DSGVTQTPKHLITATGQRVTLRCSPRSGDLSVYWYQQSLDQGLQFLIQYYNGEERAKGNILERFSAQQFPDLHSELNLSSLELGDSALYFCASSPLGGGEGETQYFGPGTRLLVL.

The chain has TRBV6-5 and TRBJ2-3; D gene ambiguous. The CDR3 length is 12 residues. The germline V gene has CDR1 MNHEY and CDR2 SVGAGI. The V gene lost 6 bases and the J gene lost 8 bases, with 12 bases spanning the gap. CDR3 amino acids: CASSAARATQYF. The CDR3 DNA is TGTGCCAGCAGCGCGGCGCGTGCTACGCAGTATTTT.

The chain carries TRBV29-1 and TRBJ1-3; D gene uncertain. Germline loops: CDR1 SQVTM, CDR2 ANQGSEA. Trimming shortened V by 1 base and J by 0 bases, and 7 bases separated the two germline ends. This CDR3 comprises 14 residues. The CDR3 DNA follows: TGCAGCGTTGAAGCCCAGTCCTCTGGAAACACCATATATTTT. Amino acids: CSVEAQSSGNTIYF.

CDR3: CASSPGGQPQHF. The CDR3, as DNA: TGTGCCAGCTCACCTGGAGGGCAGCCCCAGCATTTT. The V gene is TRBV18, the J gene TRBJ1-5; D remains unclear. Per the germline V gene, CDR1 is KGHSH and CDR2 is LQKENI. V lost 3 bases, J lost 7 bases, and 7 bases lay in between. The CDR3 is 12 residues long.

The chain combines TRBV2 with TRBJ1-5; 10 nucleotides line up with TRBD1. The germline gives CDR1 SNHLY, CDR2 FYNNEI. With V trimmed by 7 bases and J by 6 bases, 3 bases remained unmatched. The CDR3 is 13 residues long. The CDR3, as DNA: TGTGCCAGCAAGGGGACAGGGGTTCAGCCCCAGCATTTT. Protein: CASKGTGVQPQHF.

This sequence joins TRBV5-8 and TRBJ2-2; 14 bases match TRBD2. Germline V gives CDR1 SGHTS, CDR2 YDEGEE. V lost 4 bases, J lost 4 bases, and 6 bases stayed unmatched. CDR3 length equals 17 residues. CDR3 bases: TGTGCCAGCAGCCGCGGACTAGCGGGAGGTTCCACCGGGGAGCTGTTTTTT. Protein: CASSRGLAGGSTGELFF.

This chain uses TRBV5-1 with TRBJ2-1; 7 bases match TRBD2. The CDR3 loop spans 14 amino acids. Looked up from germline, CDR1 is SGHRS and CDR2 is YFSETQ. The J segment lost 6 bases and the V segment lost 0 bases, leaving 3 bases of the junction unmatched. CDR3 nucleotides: TGCGCCAGCAGCTTGGAGGCTAGCGGCAATGAGCAGTTCTTC. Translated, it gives CASSLEASGNEQFF.

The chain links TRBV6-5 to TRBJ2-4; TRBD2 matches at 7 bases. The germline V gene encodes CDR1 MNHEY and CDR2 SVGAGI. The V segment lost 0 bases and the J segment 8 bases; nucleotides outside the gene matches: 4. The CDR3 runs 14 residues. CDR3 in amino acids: CASSYSIGGDIQYF. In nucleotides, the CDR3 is TGTGCCAGCAGTTACTCGATTGGGGGGGACATTCAGTACTTC.

The DNA for the CDR3 is TGCGCCAGCAGTGGGCAGGAACGAGATACGCAGTATTTT. Its protein is CASSGQERDTQYF. The chain carries TRBV10-2 and TRBJ2-3, with no clear D. Germline V CDR1 and CDR2: WSHSY, SAAADI. The CDR3 contains 13 residues. V lost 4 bases to trimming and J lost 5 bases, with 10 bases between them.

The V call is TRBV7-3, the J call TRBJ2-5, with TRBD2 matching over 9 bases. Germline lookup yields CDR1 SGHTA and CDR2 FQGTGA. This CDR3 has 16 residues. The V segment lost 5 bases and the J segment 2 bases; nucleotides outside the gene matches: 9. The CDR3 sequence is CASSPGLASTQETQYF. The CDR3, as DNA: TGTGCCAGCAGCCCAGGACTAGCGTCAACACAAGAGACCCAGTACTTC.

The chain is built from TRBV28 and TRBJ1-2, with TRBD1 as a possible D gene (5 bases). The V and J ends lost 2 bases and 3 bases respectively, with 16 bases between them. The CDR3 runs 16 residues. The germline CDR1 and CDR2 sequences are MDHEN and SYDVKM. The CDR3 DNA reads TGTGCCAGCAGTTTAGGGGGTGGGAGGGCAGACTATGGCTACACCTTC. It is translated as CASSLGGGRADYGYTF.

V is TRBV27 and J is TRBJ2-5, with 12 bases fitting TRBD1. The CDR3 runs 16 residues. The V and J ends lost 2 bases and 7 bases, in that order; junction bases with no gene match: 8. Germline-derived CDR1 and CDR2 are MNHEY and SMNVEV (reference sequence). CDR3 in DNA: TGTGCCAGCAGTTTAGGGGACAGGGGGCGAGGAGGGACCCAGTACTTC. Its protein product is CASSLGDRGRGGTQYF.

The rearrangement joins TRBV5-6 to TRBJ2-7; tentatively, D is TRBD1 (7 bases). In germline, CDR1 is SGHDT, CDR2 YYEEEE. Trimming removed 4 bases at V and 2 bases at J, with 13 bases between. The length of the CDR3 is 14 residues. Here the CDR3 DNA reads TGTGCCAGCAGCCGCGCGGGACAGCCCTACGAGCAGTACTTC. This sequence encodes CASSRAGQPYEQYF.